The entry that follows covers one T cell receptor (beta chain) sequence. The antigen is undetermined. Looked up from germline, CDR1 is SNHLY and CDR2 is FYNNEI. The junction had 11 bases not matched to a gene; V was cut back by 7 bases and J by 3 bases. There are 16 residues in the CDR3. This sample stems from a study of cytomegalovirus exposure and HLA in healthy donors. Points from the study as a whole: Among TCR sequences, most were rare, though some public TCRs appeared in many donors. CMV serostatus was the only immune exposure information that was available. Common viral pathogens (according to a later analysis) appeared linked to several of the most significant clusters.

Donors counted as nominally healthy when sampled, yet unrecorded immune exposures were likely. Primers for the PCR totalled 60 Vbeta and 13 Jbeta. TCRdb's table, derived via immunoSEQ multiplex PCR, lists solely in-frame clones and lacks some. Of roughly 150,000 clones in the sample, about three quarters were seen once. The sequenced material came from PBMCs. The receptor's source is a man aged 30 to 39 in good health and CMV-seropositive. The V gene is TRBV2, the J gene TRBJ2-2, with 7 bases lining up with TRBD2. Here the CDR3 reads CASMKEAGADTGELFF. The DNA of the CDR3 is TGTGCCAGCATGAAGGAGGCGGGAGCGGACACCGGGGAGCTGTTTTTT. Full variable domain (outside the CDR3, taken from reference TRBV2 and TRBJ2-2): EPEVTQTPSHQVTQMGQEVILRCVPISNHLYFYWYRQILGQKVEFLVSFYNNEISEKSEIFDDQFSVERPDGSNFTLKIRSTKLEDSAMYFCASMKEAGADTGELFFGEGSRLTVL.